Listed below are T cell receptor beta chains from one sample, sequenced in a study of shared clonotypes between healthy human individuals. The repertoire was sequenced with immunoSEQ multiplex PCR; TCRdb's copy has only in-frame clones and lacks some. This repertoire shows some 700,000 clones, around 91% found once; its top ten account for 34%. The sequenced sample was memory CD8+ T cells from PBMCs. The receptors stem from a man aged 18-30 years in good health. Some clones in this sample may be carry-over from other donors' samples. The CDR3 runs from the conserved cysteine through the conserved F or W. D genes are given only for firm matches. Clone size, where shown, is once, few, many, or a class for clones that have expanded.

TRBD1	16	once	TRBV10-3	TRBJ1-2	CAISESGTGGGRGYTF	TGTGCCATCAGTGAGTCTGGGACAGGGGGCGGACGCGGCTACACCTTC
NA	14	NA	TRBV28	TRBJ1-5	CASSFVTARGSQHF	TGTGCCAGCAGTTTTGTGACAGCCCGAGGATCCCAGCATTTT
NA	12	NA	TRBV5-1	TRBJ2-1	CASSPWGNEQFF	TGCGCCAGCAGCCCCTGGGGCAATGAGCAGTTCTTC
TRBD2	19	NA	TRBV15	TRBJ2-4	CATSSVGLAVILAKNIQYF	TGTGCCACCAGCAGTGTCGGACTAGCGGTTATTCTAGCCAAAAACATTCAGTACTTC
NA	13	NA	TRBV4-2	TRBJ2-7	CASSPWGSYEQYF	TGTGCCAGCAGCCCGTGGGGGTCCTACGAGCAGTACTTC
TRBD1	17	few	TRBV7-9	TRBJ2-2	CASSHKTDRANTGELFF	TGTGCCAGCAGTCACAAAACGGACAGGGCTAACACCGGGGAGCTGTTTTTT
TRBD2	16	many	TRBV5-1	TRBJ2-3	CASRGGLAGPTDTQYF	TGCGCCAGCAGGGGAGGATTAGCGGGTCCCACAGATACGCAGTATTTT
NA	13	NA	TRBV4-1	TRBJ2-2	CASSPLNTGELFF	TGCGCCAGCAGCCCCCTAAACACCGGGGAGCTGTTTTTT
NA	20	NA	TRBV28	TRBJ2-3	CASSLLPEAALITSTDTQYF	TGTGCCAGCAGTTTACTTCCCGAGGCAGCTTTGATTACTAGCACAGATACGCAGTATTTT
TRBD1	14	NA	TRBV13	TRBJ1-2	CASSLGTGGRGYTF	TGTGCCAGCAGCTTGGGGACAGGGGGCCGAGGCTACACCTTC
TRBD1	15	NA	TRBV4-2	TRBJ2-7	CASSQATGELYEQYF	TGTGCCAGCAGCCAAGCGACAGGGGAGCTCTACGAGCAGTACTTC
TRBD1	13	NA	TRBV6-1	TRBJ2-1	CATSTGVGVEQFF	TGTGCCACCTCGACAGGGGTCGGGGTCGAGCAGTTCTTC
NA	13	NA	TRBV7-9	TRBJ2-5	CASSWGWYETQYF	TGTGCCAGCAGCTGGGGATGGTATGAGACCCAGTACTTC
NA	12	once	TRBV5-6	TRBJ1-1	CASRLGDTEAFF	TGTGCCAGCAGATTGGGGGACACTGAAGCTTTCTTT
NA	14	NA	TRBV7-9	TRBJ1-5	CASTSGGSGQPQHF	TGTGCCAGCACATCGGGGGGGTCCGGTCAGCCCCAGCATTTT
NA	13	NA	TRBV9	TRBJ2-7	CASSPRLSHEQYF	TGTGCCAGCAGCCCCAGACTAAGCCACGAGCAGTACTTC
NA	14	NA	TRBV27	TRBJ1-5	CASSSLNRDQPQHF	TGTGCCAGCAGTTCGTTAAACAGGGACCAGCCCCAGCATTTT
TRBD2	15	NA	TRBV7-9	TRBJ2-3	CASTTLGAGTDTQYF	TGTGCCAGCACCACCCTAGGAGCGGGAACAGATACGCAGTATTTT
NA	12	once	TRBV7-9	TRBJ2-7	CASSEDRGAQYF	TGTGCCAGCAGCGAAGACCGCGGTGCGCAGTACTTC
NA	15	NA	TRBV27	TRBJ2-3	CASSLLAWGADTQYF	TGTGCCAGCAGTTTACTAGCCTGGGGGGCAGATACGCAGTATTTT
NA	14	NA	TRBV15	TRBJ1-2	CATSRGSAVYGYTF	TGTGCCACCAGCAGAGGTTCAGCCGTCTATGGCTACACCTTC
TRBD2	15	few	TRBV6-1	TRBJ2-7	CASSDIAGGPYEQYF	TGTGCCAGCAGTGATATAGCGGGAGGGCCCTACGAGCAGTACTTC
TRBD2	14	NA	TRBV9	TRBJ2-7	CASSPGLGGYEQYF	TGTGCCAGCAGTCCCGGACTAGGCGGGTACGAGCAGTACTTC
TRBD1	14	NA	TRBV28	TRBJ1-4	CASSLEGAYEKLFF	TGTGCCAGCAGTTTGGAGGGGGCTTATGAAAAACTGTTTTTT
TRBD1	14	NA	TRBV11-2	TRBJ2-7	CASSSRTGRYEQYF	TGTGCCAGCAGCTCTCGGACAGGGCGCTACGAGCAGTACTTC
NA	15	NA	TRBV13	TRBJ2-1	CASSLGTSSYNEQFF	TGTGCCAGCAGCTTAGGGACAAGTTCCTACAATGAGCAGTTCTTC
TRBD1	14	NA	TRBV6-5	TRBJ2-3	CASRTGGTIDTQYF	TGTGCCAGCAGGACAGGGGGGACTATAGATACGCAGTATTTT
NA	12	NA	TRBV7-9	TRBJ1-2	CASSLGWGGYTF	TGTGCCAGCAGCTTAGGGTGGGGAGGCTACACCTTC
NA	12	NA	TRBV27	TRBJ1-4	CASSLLGGELFF	TGTGCCAGCAGTTTATTGGGGGGGGAACTGTTTTTT
NA	15	NA	TRBV4-1	TRBJ2-1	CASSQDSGSYNEQFF	TGCGCCAGCAGCCAAGACAGCGGCTCCTACAATGAGCAGTTCTTC
TRBD2	14	NA	TRBV7-2	TRBJ2-5	CASRNTSGSVTQYF	TGTGCCAGCAGAAACACTAGCGGGAGCGTGACCCAGTACTTC
NA	14	few	TRBV28	TRBJ2-2	CASSFPTRAGELFF	TGTGCCAGCAGTTTCCCTACACGCGCCGGGGAGCTGTTTTTT
NA	15	few	TRBV12-5	TRBJ1-1	CASGQQGPMNTEAFF	TGTGCTAGTGGCCAGCAGGGACCGATGAACACTGAAGCTTTCTTT
TRBD2	15	NA	TRBV7-2	TRBJ2-7	CASSTTGTNTYEQYF	TGTGCCAGCAGCACCACCGGGACTAATACCTACGAGCAGTACTTC
TRBD2	15	NA	TRBV5-8	TRBJ2-1	CASRISGRGLNEQFF	TGTGCCAGCAGGATCAGCGGGAGGGGGTTGAATGAGCAGTTCTTC
NA	16	NA	TRBV28	TRBJ1-1	CASSFLKTEVHTEAFF	TGTGCCAGCAGTTTTCTCAAGACAGAAGTGCACACTGAAGCTTTCTTT
TRBD1	14	NA	TRBV19	TRBJ2-7	CASTPRTGTYEQYF	TGTGCCAGTACCCCAAGGACAGGCACCTACGAGCAGTACTTC
NA	14	NA	TRBV6-5	TRBJ1-4	CASNTGREDEKLFF	TGTGCCAGCAACACAGGGAGGGAGGATGAAAAACTGTTTTTT
NA	15	NA	TRBV11-2	TRBJ2-7	CASSLVQGAAYEQYF	TGTGCCAGCAGCTTAGTTCAGGGTGCCGCCTACGAGCAGTACTTC
TRBD1	14	NA	TRBV11-2	TRBJ1-2	CASSSFGQGGGYTF	TGTGCCAGCAGCTCCTTCGGACAGGGGGGCGGCTACACCTTC
TRBD2	15	NA	TRBV27	TRBJ2-7	CASSPLWIQAGEQYF	TGTGCCAGCAGCCCGCTATGGATTCAAGCGGGAGAGCAGTACTTC